These 29 T cell receptor beta chains share one sample of origin, sequenced in a study of OX40 agonist ivuxolimab in advanced cancers. Only in-frame clones appear in the TCRdb table, and some are missing; sequencing was by immunoSEQ multiplex PCR. This sample has 23,000 or so clones, with roughly 86% found just once. Sequences were derived from CD4+ or CD8+ T cells sorted from blood, sampled in a trial of the OX40 agonist ivuxolimab. These receptors originate from an adult with an advanced solid tumor such as melanoma, head and neck, liver or kidney cancer.

The chain combines TRBV18 with TRBJ2-3, with 8 bases fitting TRBD1. Germline CDR1 is KGHSH and CDR2 is LQKENI. This CDR3 is built from 15 residues. With V trimmed by 5 bases and J by 2 bases, 6 bases remained unmatched. Here the CDR3 DNA reads TGTGCCAGCTCAACGACAGGGGTTTTCACAGATACGCAGTATTTT. Protein sequence: CASSTTGVFTDTQYF.

The rearrangement uses TRBV27 and TRBJ2-2; D gene unclear. CDR1 MNHEY and CDR2 SMNVEV come from the germline V gene (reference sequence). This CDR3 has 14 residues. Deletions cut 6 bases from V and 2 bases from J, with 10 bases between. The CDR3 region is CASRPTHNTGELFF. CDR3 nucleotide sequence: TGTGCCAGCAGGCCAACACATAACACCGGGGAGCTGTTTTTT.

The CDR3: CSVDPDSNYGYTF. The CDR3, as DNA: TGCAGCGTGGACCCCGACTCAAACTATGGCTACACCTTC. The gene calls are TRBV29-1 and TRBJ1-2; no definite D call. Germline-derived CDR1 and CDR2 are SQVTM and ANQGSEA. The CDR3 runs 13 residues. Trimming removed 6 bases from V and 2 bases from J, with 13 bases in between.

The chain uses TRBV28 and TRBJ2-5; TRBD1 agrees at 8 bases. The DNA matches TRBJ2-7 better at its end, which makes the J call doubtful. The CDR3 totals 14 residues. The V gene's germline CDR1 is MDHEN and CDR2 SYDVKM. The DNA for the CDR3 is TGTGCCAGCAGTTTAAAGGACAGGGTCCGCGAGCAGTACTTC. This translates into CASSLKDRVREQYF.

This clone appeared once. The rearrangement uses TRBV27 and TRBJ2-7; possibly TRBD1 for D (5 bases). The germline gives CDR1 MNHEY, CDR2 SMNVEV (reference sequence). The CDR3 runs to 16 residues. V was pared by 0 bases and J by 0 bases, with 12 bases between. DNA for the CDR3: TGTGCCAGCAGTTTATCTCCAGGGAAGAGCTCCTACGAGCAGTACTTC. Amino acid sequence: CASSLSPGKSSYEQYF.

The chain is built from TRBV30 and TRBJ1-6; 7 bases are shared with TRBD1. The CDR3 runs 14 residues. Germline V CDR1 and CDR2: GTSNPN, SVGIG (reference sequence). V lost 5 bases and J lost 6; bases outside the gene matches: 7. In nucleotides, the CDR3 is TGTGCCTGGTTACAGGGGTTAGGTAATTCACCCCTCCACTTT. Translation gives CAWLQGLGNSPLHF.

Notes on this clone: A read error may account for a junction end that differs from germline. The CDR3 coding sequence is TGTGCTAGCAGCCTTGGACAGGGCGGCTACGAGCAGTACTTC. This sequence encodes CASSLGQGGYEQYF. The chain joins TRBV7-7 to TRBJ2-7; TRBD1 aligns across 8 bases. The CDR3 contains 14 residues. Germline CDR1 SSHAT, CDR2 FNYEAQ (reference sequence).

By share of the sample, this clone is medium-sized (0.01 to 0.1%). The rearrangement links TRBV4-1 to TRBJ2-7, with TRBD1 matching 8 bases. Germline V gene lookup returns CDR1 MGHRA and CDR2 YSYEKL. The trim removed 4 bases at V and 2 bases at J, leaving 4 bases unmatched. This CDR3 comprises 14 residues. CDR3 bases: TGCGCCAGCAGCCGGGGGACAGGCCCCTACGAGCAGTACTTC. It codes for CASSRGTGPYEQYF.

There are a few counts of this clone. The chain combines TRBV9 with TRBJ1-5; D is uncertain. The CDR3 is 13 amino acids. Germline loops: CDR1 SGDLS, CDR2 YYNGEE. Trimming shortened V by 3 bases and J by 4 bases, and 8 bases separated the two germline ends. CDR3 bases: TGTGCCAGCAGCGAGGATTGGAATCAGCCCCAGCATTTT. It encodes CASSEDWNQPQHF.

This clone has just one count. The V gene is TRBV9, the J gene TRBJ2-3, with D possibly TRBD2 on 5 matching bases. Germline CDR1 and CDR2: SGDLS and YYNGEE. This CDR3 spans 17 amino acids. The V end lost 0 bases, the J end lost 2 bases, and 16 bases lay between the germline ends. Here the CDR3 reads CASSVVARTSSTDTQYF. In DNA, the CDR3 is TGTGCCAGCAGCGTAGTGGCTCGGACTTCCTCCACAGATACGCAGTATTTT.

This chain joins TRBV2 and TRBJ2-7; D is ambiguous. V was clipped by 3 bases and J by 0 bases, with 9 bases between them. Germline V CDR1 and CDR2: SNHLY, FYNNEI. CDR3 length: 14 residues. CDR3 in DNA: TGTGCCAGCAGTGAGGCAGCGAGCTCCTACGAGCAGTACTTC. Protein: CASSEAASSYEQYF.

This clone has only a few counts. V usage is TRBV30 and J usage is TRBJ2-7; D gene ambiguous. This CDR3 has 12 amino acids. The germline V and J ends were trimmed by 0 bases and 7 bases, with 10 bases remaining between them. The germline gives CDR1 GTSNPN, CDR2 SVGIG (reference sequence). CDR3 coding DNA: TGTGCCTGGAGTGTAGGACGGGCTGAGCAGTACTTC. It codes for CAWSVGRAEQYF.

V is TRBV28 and J is TRBJ1-3; 8 positions agree with TRBD1. Germline CDR1 reads MDHEN; CDR2 reads SYDVKM. The CDR3 is 14 residues long. The junction had 6 bases not matched to a gene; V was cut back by 6 bases and J by 5 bases. This chain's CDR3 is CASSPGQGRNTIYF. The CDR3, as DNA: TGTGCCAGCAGCCCAGGACAGGGTAGAAACACCATATATTTT.

V gene TRBV9 combines with J gene TRBJ1-2; TRBD1 is a possible D gene (5 bases). This CDR3 is built from 15 residues. V lost 4 bases, J lost 8 bases, and 21 bases lay in between. Germline V lookup: CDR1 SGDLS, CDR2 YYNGEE. The CDR3 here is CASSPRGGAGGGYTF. CDR3 nucleotides: TGTGCCAGCAGCCCCCGGGGCGGGGCGGGGGGAGGCTACACCTTC.

This clone was observed once. The chain uses TRBV29-1 and TRBJ2-7; 7 bases align to TRBD1. This CDR3 spans 13 amino acids. J was trimmed by 2 bases and V by 5 bases; bases with no gene match: 6. Germline lookup yields CDR1 SQVTM and CDR2 ANQGSEA. The CDR3 DNA follows: TGCAGCGTTCCCGGGACAGACACCTACGAGCAGTACTTC. Residues: CSVPGTDTYEQYF.

The sample holds one count of this clone. The chain combines TRBV10-3 with TRBJ2-7; 8 nucleotides align to TRBD1. The germline CDR1 and CDR2 sequences are ENHRY and SYGVKD. This CDR3 is 14 amino acids long. V gave up 6 bases and J gave up 6 bases; unmatched junction bases: 10. CDR3: CAIRQTGGLREQYF. Here the CDR3 DNA reads TGTGCCATCAGACAAACAGGGGGTCTCCGCGAGCAGTACTTC.

CDR3 amino acids: CASSFSGVPLRGNQPQHF. The CDR3 DNA reads TGTGCCAGCAGTTTCTCGGGAGTTCCCTTGCGGGGCAATCAGCCCCAGCATTTT. The V and J genes are TRBV28 and TRBJ1-5; D is unresolved. V was cut by 3 bases and J by 2 bases, with 20 bases left in between. Germline values: CDR1 MDHEN, CDR2 SYDVKM. The CDR3 extends over 18 amino acids. The whole variable domain, remainder taken from reference TRBV28 and TRBJ1-5, is DVKVTQSSRYLVKRTGEKVFLECVQDMDHENMFWYRQDPGLGLRLIYFSYDVKMKEKGDIPEGYSVSREKKERFSLILESASTNQTSMYLCASSFSGVPLRGNQPQHFGDGTRLSIL.

The rearrangement uses TRBV11-2 and TRBJ2-2; D unclear. The CDR3 has 14 residues. The V end lost 6 bases, the J end lost 3 bases, and 11 bases lay between the germline ends. In germline, CDR1 is SGHAT, CDR2 FQNNGV. CDR3 in DNA: TGTGCCAGCAGGCCAGTCGACTACACCGGGGAGCTGTTTTTT. It yields the protein CASRPVDYTGELFF.

This clone was counted between two and nine times. CDR3 sequence reads: CASSDLGGQANYEQYF. CDR3 coding DNA: TGTGCCAGCAGTGACCTGGGGGGACAGGCCAACTACGAGCAGTACTTC. The chain joins TRBV6-1 to TRBJ2-7, with TRBD1 identical over 8 bases. The CDR3 loop spans 16 amino acids. After removal of 3 bases from V and 3 bases from J, the junction contained 10 bases not matched to a gene. The germline gives CDR1 MNHNS, CDR2 SASEGT.

This chain uses TRBV7-9 with TRBJ2-1, with 8 bases lining up with TRBD2. Trimming at V came to 4 bases and at J to 3 bases, leaving 8 bases not matched to a gene. Germline V gene lookup returns CDR1 SEHNR and CDR2 FQNEAQ (reference sequence). The CDR3 has 16 amino acids. DNA for the CDR3: TGTGCCAGCAGCTCTAGAACGGGGGGGCACTACAATGAGCAGTTCTTC. Encoded protein: CASSSRTGGHYNEQFF.

A word on this clone: At one end, the junction sequence differs from germline, possibly due to a read error. This chain uses TRBV13 with TRBJ1-1; D may be TRBD1 (5 bases). In germline, CDR1 is PRHDT, CDR2 FYEKMQ (reference sequence). This CDR3 is built from 11 residues. The CDR3 DNA sequence: TGTGCCAGCAGCTTCGGGGGGGAAGGTTTCTTT. This codes for CASSFGGEGFF. The full variable domain, with the rest looked up from reference TRBV13 and TRBJ1-1, is AAGVIQSPRHLIKEKRETATLKCYPIPRHDTVYWYQQGPGQDPQFLISFYEKMQSDKGSIPDRFSAQQFSDYHSELNMSSLELGDSALYFCASSFGGEGFFGQGTRLTVV.

This clone was counted once. The chain is built from TRBV9 and TRBJ2-2; weak D call: TRBD1 (6 bases). The germline gives CDR1 SGDLS, CDR2 YYNGEE. This CDR3 region has 15 residues. V dropped 5 bases and J dropped 6 bases, with 17 bases sitting between them. Here the CDR3 reads CASSDTGKGAGELFF. The CDR3 DNA sequence: TGTGCCAGCAGTGATACAGGGAAAGGCGCCGGGGAGCTGTTTTTT.

This CDR3 is CAISAAGTGTYEQYF. CDR3 in DNA: TGTGCCATCAGTGCCGCGGGGACAGGCACCTACGAGCAGTACTTC. This rearrangement joins TRBV10-3 to TRBJ2-7, with 8 bases matching TRBD1. The trim removed 4 bases at V and 2 bases at J, leaving 7 bases unmatched. Per germline, CDR1 ENHRY and CDR2 SYGVKD. The CDR3 sequence is 15 residues long.

The chain has TRBV7-6 and TRBJ2-5; maybe TRBD1 (6 bases). The V gene lost 2 bases and the J gene lost 1 base, with 8 bases spanning the gap. Germline V gene data show CDR1 as SGHVS and CDR2 as FNYEAQ. The CDR3 covers 14 residues. The CDR3, as DNA: TGTGCCAGCAGCTTAACAGGGACCCAAGAGACCCAGTACTTC. Translating gives CASSLTGTQETQYF. Full variable domain (remainder filled in from reference TRBV7-6 and TRBJ2-5): GAGVSQSPRYKVTKRGQDVALRCDPISGHVSLYWYRQALGQGPEFLTYFNYEAQQDKSGLPNDRFSAERPEGSISTLTIQRTEQRDSAMYRCASSLTGTQETQYFGPGTRLLVL.

This clone was seen a single time. V usage is TRBV13 and J usage is TRBJ2-5, with D unresolved. This CDR3 spans 13 amino acids. Germline values: CDR1 PRHDT, CDR2 FYEKMQ (reference sequence). V lost 6 bases, J lost 5 bases, and 13 bases lay in between. Written as DNA, the CDR3 is TGTGCCAGCAGTCCTACAGTCGAGGAGACCCAGTACTTC. It encodes CASSPTVEETQYF. Together with reference TRBV13 and TRBJ2-5, the CDR3 gives the full variable domain: AAGVIQSPRHLIKEKRETATLKCYPIPRHDTVYWYQQGPGQDPQFLISFYEKMQSDKGSIPDRFSAQQFSDYHSELNMSSLELGDSALYFCASSPTVEETQYFGPGTRLLVL.

The chain carries TRBV27 and TRBJ2-1, with 11 positions matching TRBD2. CDR1 and CDR2 from the germline V gene are MNHEY and SMNVEV (reference sequence). J was trimmed by 3 bases and V by 5 bases; bases with no gene match: 6. The CDR3 spans 16 residues. CDR3 nucleotides: TGTGCCAGCAGTGCCTCCGGGACTAGCGGCTACAATGAGCAGTTCTTC. This codes for CASSASGTSGYNEQFF.

The V gene is TRBV7-9, the J gene TRBJ2-1; D is ambiguous. The germline gives CDR1 SEHNR, CDR2 FQNEAQ (reference sequence). This CDR3 is 11 amino acids long. V lost 4 bases and J 9 bases, leaving 7 bases between the germline ends. The CDR3 loop reads CASSYGSEQFF. In DNA form, the CDR3 reads TGTGCCAGCAGCTATGGATCTGAGCAGTTCTTC.

The chain combines TRBV29-1 with TRBJ1-1; 11 bases fit TRBD1. Per germline, CDR1 SQVTM and CDR2 ANQGSEA. The CDR3 is 13 amino acids. V shed 7 bases, J shed 4 bases, and the junction held 5 bases outside the gene matches. The CDR3 DNA sequence: TGCAGCGACGGGACAGGGGGGACCACTGAAGCTTTCTTT. Translation gives CSDGTGGTTEAFF. Using reference TRBV29-1 and TRBJ1-1 for the parts outside the CDR3, the full variable domain is SAVISQKPSRDICQRGTSLTIQCQVDSQVTMMFWYRQQPGQSLTLIATANQGSEATYESGFVIDKFPISRPNLTFSTLTVSNMSPEDSSIYLCSDGTGGTTEAFFGQGTRLTVV.

The chain uses TRBV5-4 and TRBJ2-7; TRBD2 matches 7 bases. Germline V gene lookup returns CDR1 SGHNT and CDR2 YYREEE (reference sequence). V dropped 1 base and J dropped 7; count of bases not matched to a gene: 11. The CDR3 consists of 15 residues. The CDR3, as DNA: TGTGCCAGCAGCTTGTTCGCGGGAGAGGCTTGGGAGCAGTACTTC. This encodes CASSLFAGEAWEQYF.